Listed below are T cell receptor beta chains from one sample, sequenced in a study of post-analysis software for immune sequencing data. One entry per CDR3 protein, called by TCRdb with MiXCR from the PCR reads. The table lists about 770,000 distinct CDR3 sequences, roughly 50% of them singletons, with 4.9% in the top ten. Sequencing was carried out using blood. These receptors came from a girl aged 5-17 years with multiple sclerosis. Both conserved end residues are part of each CDR3. The D gene is left open where the match is weak. Some rows have no size entry. The others give once, few or many, or a class for an expanded clone.

TRBV29-1,.,TRBJ2-1,few,CSVSTRDSYNEQFF,TGCAGCGTCTCTACGAGGGACTCCTACAATGAGCAGTTCTTC
TRBV20-1,TRBD2,TRBJ2-1,.,CSASVGLPYNEQFF,TGCAGTGCTAGTGTGGGACTACCCTACAATGAGCAGTTCTTC
TRBV7-2,.,TRBJ2-7,.,CASTPGQPGGYEQYF,TGTGCCAGCACCCCGGGACAGCCAGGAGGGTACGAGCAGTACTTC
TRBV13,.,TRBJ2-1,.,CASSLEAMAETQFF,TGTGCCAGCAGCTTAGAGGCAATGGCTGAGACCCAGTTCTTC
TRBV10-3,.,TRBJ2-3,.,CAISSRAAPGTDTQYF,TGTGCCATCAGTTCTCGGGCCGCTCCGGGCACAGATACGCAGTATTTT
TRBV2,.,TRBJ1-4,.,CTSRRETGGEKLFF,TGTACCAGCAGGAGGGAGACGGGGGGTGAAAAACTGTTTTTT
TRBV20-1,TRBD2,TRBJ2-3,few,CSATQLAMVDTQYF,TGCAGTGCTACCCAACTAGCGATGGTGGATACGCAGTATTTT
TRBV27,.,TRBJ2-7,.,CASSRRRDEQYF,TGTGCCAGCAGTAGACGGAGGGACGAGCAGTACTTC
TRBV6-1,.,TRBJ2-7,.,CASHGGRPPYEQYF,TGTGCCAGCCATGGGGGCAGGCCACCCTACGAGCAGTACTTC
TRBV20-1,.,TRBJ2-7,.,CSAQGLEQYF,TGCAGTGCGCAAGGGCTCGAGCAGTACTTC
TRBV12-3/TRBV12-4,.,TRBJ2-3,.,CASSPGPLASQEDTQYF,TGTGCCAGCAGTCCCGGCCCCCTAGCCAGTCAGGAGGATACGCAGTATTTT
TRBV5-1,TRBD2,TRBJ2-3,.,CASGEAGYSTDTQYF,TGCGCCAGCGGAGAAGCGGGGTACAGCACAGATACGCAGTATTTT
TRBV20-1,TRBD2,TRBJ2-1,.,CSARGPTSGVHNEQFF,TGCAGTGCTAGAGGGCCCACTAGCGGGGTCCACAATGAGCAGTTCTTC
TRBV4-2,.,TRBJ2-7,few,CASSQTALSYEQYF,TGTGCCAGCAGCCAAACAGCCCTCTCCTACGAGCAGTACTTC
TRBV7-2,.,TRBJ2-7,.,CASSLGRQYEQYF,TGTGCCAGCAGCTTGGGACGGCAGTACGAGCAGTACTTC
TRBV20-1,.,TRBJ2-7,.,CSARDRRGSYEQYF,TGCAGTGCTAGAGATCGACGGGGCTCCTACGAGCAGTACTTC
TRBV20-1,.,TRBJ2-3,.,CSAHHSDTQYF,TGCAGTGCCCATCATTCAGATACGCAGTATTTT
TRBV11-2,.,TRBJ2-1,.,CASSPGGELLDEQFF,TGTGCCAGCAGCCCTGGGGGAGAGCTCTTGGATGAGCAGTTCTTC
TRBV7-2,TRBD1,TRBJ1-2,.,CASSQRQGGYTF,TGTGCCAGCAGCCAGCGACAGGGCGGCTACACCTTC
TRBV11-2,TRBD1,TRBJ2-1,.,CASRQQGEYNEQFF,TGTGCCAGCAGACAACAGGGGGAATACAATGAGCAGTTCTTC
TRBV7-9,TRBD1,TRBJ2-5,.,CASSGPGTGLILETQYF,TGTGCCAGCAGCGGACCCGGGACAGGGTTAATTTTGGAGACCCAGTACTTC
TRBV5-1,TRBD2,TRBJ2-7,.,CASRAGADYEQYF,TGCGCCAGCAGAGCGGGGGCAGACTACGAGCAGTACTTC
TRBV27,.,TRBJ2-3,few,CASSLTGSGFTDTQYF,TGTGCCAGCAGTTTAACTGGCTCAGGGTTCACAGATACGCAGTATTTT
TRBV29-1,TRBD2,TRBJ2-7,few,CSVEVLAGPNYEQYF,TGCAGCGTTGAGGTACTAGCGGGACCCAACTACGAGCAGTACTTC
TRBV7-2,.,TRBJ1-1,.,CASSPEAVTEAFF,TGTGCCAGCAGCCCCGAGGCCGTCACTGAAGCTTTCTTT
TRBV20-1,TRBD2,TRBJ2-7,.,CSAMASSGTGEQYF,TGCAGTGCTATGGCTTCTAGCGGGACGGGCGAGCAGTACTTC
TRBV3-1,TRBD1,TRBJ1-5,.,CASSQGDRHNQPQHF,TGTGCCAGCAGCCAAGGGGACAGACACAATCAGCCCCAGCATTTT
TRBV13,.,TRBJ2-7,.,CASSSGPAPYEQYF,TGTGCCAGCAGCTCCGGACCTGCCCCCTACGAGCAGTACTTC
TRBV5-1,.,TRBJ2-2,.,CASSPEVTGELFF,TGCGCCAGCAGCCCGGAGGTCACCGGGGAGCTGTTTTTT
TRBV6-5,.,TRBJ1-2,few,CASTDSPAYGYTF,TGTGCCAGCACGGACAGCCCGGCGTATGGCTACACCTTC
TRBV27,.,TRBJ2-6,.,CASSSSGNGANVLTF,.
TRBV12-3/TRBV12-4,TRBD2,TRBJ2-1,.,CASRWGTSADNEQFF,TGTGCCAGCAGATGGGGGACTAGCGCCGACAATGAGCAGTTCTTC
TRBV10-3,.,TRBJ2-1,.,CAIQVSTYNEQFF,TGTGCCATTCAGGTATCTACTTACAATGAGCAGTTCTTC
TRBV5-1,TRBD1,TRBJ2-3,.,CASSQGQRTSTDTQYF,TGCGCCAGCAGCCAGGGACAGAGAACTAGCACAGATACGCAGTATTTT
TRBV2,TRBD1,TRBJ2-7,.,CASRETGVEYF,TGTGCCAGCAGAGAGACAGGGGTGGAGTACTTC
TRBV20-1,TRBD1,TRBJ2-7,few,CSGGTGSSYEQYF,TGCAGTGGAGGGACAGGGAGCTCCTACGAGCAGTACTTC
TRBV2,.,TRBJ1-2,.,CASRENWKGYTF,TGTGCCAGCAGGGAAAATTGGAAGGGCTACACCTTC
TRBV12-5,.,TRBJ2-1,.,CASGAGSQHYNEQFF,TGTGCTAGTGGTGCCGGGTCACAACACTACAATGAGCAGTTCTTC
TRBV29-1,.,TRBJ2-7,.,CSVWETGNSYEQYF,TGCAGCGTTTGGGAGACAGGTAATTCCTACGAGCAGTACTTC
TRBV20-1,.,TRBJ2-7,.,CSATSGTVYEQYF,TGCAGTGCTACCTCCGGGACTGTCTACGAGCAGTACTTC
TRBV20-1,.,TRBJ2-1,few,CSAGADEQFF,TGCAGTGCCGGAGCTGATGAGCAGTTCTTC